This TCR beta chain was captured in a study of blood T cell repertoires in COVID-19. The table lists this clone with a count of one. Germline lookup yields CDR1 LNHDA and CDR2 SQIVND (reference sequence). The CDR3 spans 15 residues. Trimming cost V 3 bases and J 5 bases, with 15 bases left between them. Sequencing used immunoSEQ multiplex PCR; TCRdb keeps in-frame clones, though not all of them. The data contain roughly 400,000 clones, approximately 85% of them singletons. The TCR originated in a woman aged 40 to 50 with acute COVID-19. This rearrangement joins TRBV19 to TRBJ2-3; D gene uncertain. Sequencing input: PBMCs or T cells enriched from blood (not recorded which). The CDR3 region is CASSISPPGRDTQYF. In DNA, the CDR3 is TGTGCCAGTAGTATTAGTCCCCCTGGGCGAGATACGCAGTATTTT. The whole variable domain, remainder taken from reference TRBV19 and TRBJ2-3, is DGGITQSPKYLFRKEGQNVTLSCEQNLNHDAMYWYRQDPGQGLRLIYYSQIVNDFQKGDIAEGYSVSREKKESFPLTVTSAQKNPTAFYLCASSISPPGRDTQYFGPGTRLTVL.